This entry lists 21 T cell receptor beta chains sequenced from one sample in a study of blood T cell repertoires in COVID-19. The table came from immunoSEQ multiplex PCR; TCRdb's copy has only in-frame clones and leaves some out. The sample lists fewer than 70,000 clones, roughly 85% occurring once. Material: peripheral blood. These receptors were taken from a man of 80 years or more with acute or convalescent COVID-19.

The chain is built from TRBV4-1 and TRBJ1-6; D remains unclear. Germline V gives CDR1 MGHRA, CDR2 YSYEKL. Between the trimmed V and J ends, which lost 0 bases and 0 bases, there was a span of 6 bases. The CDR3 contains 16 residues. CDR3 coding DNA: TGCGCCAGCAGCCAAGAGCCGAGCTCCTATAATTCACCCCTCCACTTT. It codes for CASSQEPSSYNSPLHF.

This chain links TRBV7-2 with TRBJ2-7; 8 bases match TRBD2. CDR3 length: 15 amino acids. With 6 bases clipped from V and 6 bases from J, the junction kept 13 bases outside the gene matches. Germline lookup yields CDR1 SGHTA and CDR2 FQGNSA. For the CDR3, the DNA is TGTGCCAGCAGGGGGACGGGGGGGGCCAGCGGCGAGCAGTACTTC. Amino acid sequence: CASRGTGGASGEQYF.

This clone was seen only once. The V gene is TRBV14, the J gene TRBJ1-4; maybe TRBD1 (6 bases). Germline V gene data show CDR1 as SGHDN and CDR2 as FVKESK. V lost 4 bases and J 6 bases, leaving 21 bases between the germline ends. The CDR3 has 17 residues. DNA of the CDR3: TGTGCCAGCAGCCGATTACTGGGACACAACTCGGATGAAAAACTGTTTTTT. It translates to CASSRLLGHNSDEKLFF. Filled out from reference TRBV14 and TRBJ1-4, the complete variable domain reads EAGVTQFPSHSVIEKGQTVTLRCDPISGHDNLYWYRRVMGKEIKFLLHFVKESKQDESGMPNNRFLAERTGGTYSTLKVQPAELEDSGVYFCASSRLLGHNSDEKLFFGSGTQLSVL.

The V and J genes are TRBV5-1 and TRBJ2-3; D is uncertain. This CDR3 is built from 12 residues. Per germline, CDR1 SGHRS and CDR2 YFSETQ. V lost 6 bases and J 2 bases, leaving 7 bases between the germline ends. The CDR3 loop reads CASNDNTDTQYF. CDR3 nucleotide sequence: TGCGCCAGCAACGACAACACAGATACGCAGTATTTT.

The V call is TRBV4-2, the J call TRBJ2-6; 7 bases map to TRBD1. Germline assignment: CDR1 LGHNA and CDR2 YNFKEQ. V shed 0 bases and J 2 bases; nucleotides not matched to a gene: 7. The CDR3 loop spans 18 amino acids. As DNA, the CDR3 is TGTGCCAGCAGCCAAGATTTCTCCCAGGGGGCTGGGGCCAACGTCCTGACTTTC. As protein: CASSQDFSQGAGANVLTF.

The genes are TRBV19 and TRBJ1-2; no definite D call. V gave up 3 bases and J gave up 0 bases, with 8 bases separating them. Germline CDR1 LNHDA, CDR2 SQIVND (reference sequence). The CDR3 runs to 14 residues. Here the CDR3 reads CASSISSANYGYTF. In DNA, the CDR3 is TGTGCCAGTAGTATCTCTTCCGCTAACTATGGCTACACCTTC.

V usage is TRBV28 and J usage is TRBJ1-3; a weak D match, TRBD1 (5 bases). There are 13 residues in the CDR3. Trimming took off 7 bases at V and 0 bases at J, with 7 bases between the two ends. Germline CDR1 is MDHEN and CDR2 is SYDVKM. Here the CDR3 reads CASIRGSGNTIYF. The CDR3 DNA is TGTGCCAGCATTAGGGGCTCTGGAAACACCATATATTTT.

V usage is TRBV7-7 and J usage is TRBJ2-5; D gene ambiguous. Germline loops: CDR1 SSHAT, CDR2 FNYEAQ (reference sequence). The CDR3 is made up of 13 amino acids. Trimming shortened V by 5 bases and J by 5 bases, and 12 bases separated the two germline ends. CDR3 nucleotides: TGTGCCAGCAGCCCAGGTGTCGCGGAGACCCAGTACTTC. The encoded protein is CASSPGVAETQYF.

CDR3 nucleotide sequence: TGTGCCAGCAGCTTTCGGGGGACCTCCTACGAGCAGTACTTC. This gives the protein CASSFRGTSYEQYF. This rearrangement joins TRBV11-2 to TRBJ2-7; tentative D call: TRBD2 (6 bases). The V gene lost 3 bases and the J gene lost 0 bases, with 9 bases spanning the gap. This CDR3 comprises 14 residues. CDR1 and CDR2 (germline): SGHAT, FQNNGV. Based on the CDR3 plus reference TRBV11-2 and TRBJ2-7, the full variable domain is EAGVAQSPRYKIIEKRQSVAFWCNPISGHATLYWYQQILGQGPKLLIQFQNNGVVDDSQLPKDRFSAERLKGVDSTLKIQPAKLEDSAVYLCASSFRGTSYEQYFGPGTRLTVT.

This chain uses TRBV3-1 (or the pseudogene TRBV3-2) with TRBJ1-5; possibly TRBD1 for D (5 bases). V was shortened by 6 bases and J by 7 bases, with 16 bases between the two germline ends. Germline loops: CDR1 LGHDT, CDR2 YNNKEL (reference sequence). This CDR3 has 14 amino acids. Here the CDR3 reads CASSPLGPGQPQHF. In DNA, the CDR3 is TGTGCCAGCAGTCCGTTGGGGCCAGGACAGCCCCAGCATTTT.

This clone was counted a single time. V is TRBV6-5 and J is TRBJ2-2; TRBD2 might be the D (5 bases). CDR1 and CDR2 (germline): MNHEY, SVGAGI. V was cut by 6 bases and J by 4 bases, with 9 bases left in between. The CDR3 is 13 residues long. CDR3 DNA: TGTGCCAGCAGGCAGGCGGGCACCGGGGAGCTGTTTTTT. Translated, it gives CASRQAGTGELFF.

The rearrangement joins TRBV2 to TRBJ2-4; TRBD1 matches at 10 bases. The CDR3 totals 21 residues. The germline V gene has CDR1 SNHLY and CDR2 FYNNEI. Losses at the gene ends were 5 bases for V and 0 bases for J; bases not matched to a gene: 19. CDR3 coding DNA: TGTGCCAGCAGTCAAGTGAAGTACTATGGACAGGGGGTCTTAGCCAAAAACATTCAGTACTTC. This gives the protein CASSQVKYYGQGVLAKNIQYF.

The chain recombines TRBV19 with TRBJ1-4; D remains ambiguous. The CDR3 runs to 14 residues. CDR1 is LNHDA, CDR2 SQIVND, per germline (reference sequence). The germline V and J ends were trimmed by 5 bases and 4 bases, with 11 bases remaining between them. The CDR3 is CASSRGSNNEKLFF. CDR3 nucleotide sequence: TGTGCCAGTAGTCGAGGCAGTAATAATGAAAAACTGTTTTTT.

This clone was counted between two and nine times. This sequence joins TRBV13 and TRBJ1-1, with no clear D. CDR3 size: 14 residues. Per the germline V gene, CDR1 is PRHDT and CDR2 is FYEKMQ (reference sequence). V was cut by 5 bases and J by 3 bases, with 13 bases left in between. In nucleotides, the CDR3 is TGTGCCAGCAGCCCACTACCAACGGACACTGAAGCTTTCTTT. As protein: CASSPLPTDTEAFF.

CDR3 bases: TGTGCCAGCAGTTACCGAGGACATACGAACACTGAAGCTTTCTTT. Encoded protein: CASSYRGHTNTEAFF. The chain joins TRBV6-5 to TRBJ1-1; the D gene is possibly TRBD1 (5 bases). V was trimmed by 2 bases and J by 1 base, leaving 11 bases between them. This CDR3 comprises 15 residues. Per the germline V gene, CDR1 is MNHEY and CDR2 is SVGAGI.

The chain has TRBV30 and TRBJ1-6; D is possibly TRBD1 (5 bases). Trimming shortened V by 4 bases and J by 10 bases, and 17 bases separated the two germline ends. The CDR3 has 14 amino acids. CDR1 and CDR2 (germline): GTSNPN, SVGIG (reference sequence). The CDR3 sequence: CAWNGRGRTSPLHF. DNA of the CDR3: TGTGCCTGGAATGGTCGGGGGAGAACGTCACCCCTCCACTTT.

This chain links TRBV24-1 with TRBJ2-1; 9 bases are shared with TRBD2. V trimming: 5 bases; J trimming: 8 bases; junction bases outside the gene matches: 12. This CDR3 has 16 residues. Germline V gene lookup returns CDR1 KGHDR and CDR2 SFDVKD. CDR3 sequence reads: CATSATGLASLDEQFF. DNA of the CDR3: TGTGCCACCAGTGCAACGGGACTAGCTAGCCTGGATGAGCAGTTCTTC.

This rearrangement joins TRBV12-3 or TRBV12-4 to TRBJ2-2; no clear D gene. The germline V and J ends were trimmed by 8 bases and 4 bases, with 5 bases remaining between them. CDR3 size: 11 residues. The CDR3 sequence: CASASTGELFF. In nucleotides, the CDR3 is TGTGCCAGCGCGAGCACCGGGGAGCTGTTTTTT.

The chain has TRBV3-1 (or the pseudogene TRBV3-2) and TRBJ2-7; 7 bases are a match to TRBD1. CDR3 size: 14 residues. CDR1 is LGHDT and CDR2 is YNNKEL in the germline V gene (reference sequence). Germline trimming cut 4 bases from V and 5 bases from J; bases unmatched to any gene: 8. The CDR3 sequence is CASSPDRARNEQYF. In nucleotides, the CDR3 is TGTGCCAGCAGCCCAGACAGGGCAAGGAACGAGCAGTACTTC.

The genes are TRBV3-1 (or the pseudogene TRBV3-2) and TRBJ2-4; 12 bases match TRBD2. The ends lost 4 bases at V and 6 bases at J; junction bases unmatched: 7. CDR1 and CDR2 (germline): LGHDT, YNNKEL (reference sequence). The CDR3 sequence is 16 residues long. As DNA, the CDR3 is TGTGCCAGCAGCCCGAGACTAGCGGGAGTGGTAAACATTCAGTACTTC. As protein: CASSPRLAGVVNIQYF.

The rearrangement uses TRBV18 and TRBJ2-7, with 15 positions matching TRBD2. Germline CDR1 reads KGHSH; CDR2 reads LQKENI. V shed 3 bases and J 7 bases; nucleotides not matched to a gene: 4. The length of the CDR3 is 15 residues. This CDR3 is CASSPRGLAGGEQYF. The CDR3 DNA reads TGTGCCAGCTCACCTAGGGGACTAGCGGGAGGTGAGCAGTACTTC.